What follows are 7 T cell receptor beta chains derived from one specimen sequenced in a study of cytomegalovirus exposure and HLA in healthy donors. Generated by immunoSEQ multiplex PCR, the TCRdb table keeps only in-frame clones and is missing some. This table holds 190,000 or so clones, about four fifths found once. The source material was PBMCs. The receptors originated from a woman aged 18-29 years in good health and CMV-seropositive.

This clone was found once. The V gene is TRBV4-1, the J gene TRBJ2-3, with 8 positions matching TRBD2. Per the germline V gene, CDR1 is MGHRA and CDR2 is YSYEKL. This CDR3 comprises 17 residues. The V segment lost 1 base and the J segment 2 bases; nucleotides outside the gene matches: 8. CDR3 sequence: CASSQGGGTSVTDTQYF. CDR3 DNA sequence: TGCGCCAGCAGCCAAGGGGGGGGGACTAGTGTCACAGATACGCAGTATTTT.

The gene calls are TRBV7-2 and TRBJ2-5; D may be TRBD2 (6 bases). V was pared by 8 bases and J by 4 bases, with 8 bases between. The CDR3 consists of 11 residues. Per the germline V gene, CDR1 is SGHTA and CDR2 is FQGNSA. CDR3 nucleotides: TGTGCCAGCCTCGGGGGAGAGACCCAGTACTTC. It encodes CASLGGETQYF.

This chain links TRBV27 with TRBJ2-7; maybe TRBD2 (6 bases). Trimming removed 4 bases at V and 6 bases at J, with 16 bases between. Germline lookup yields CDR1 MNHEY and CDR2 SMNVEV (reference sequence). This CDR3 comprises 14 residues. The DNA of the CDR3 is TGTGCCAGCAGTTCCGGGACTGCAATCCTCGAGCAGTACTTC. It encodes CASSSGTAILEQYF.

The chain combines TRBV25-1 with TRBJ2-5; 7 positions match TRBD2. From germline, CDR1 is MGHDK and CDR2 SYGVNS. V dropped 4 bases and J dropped 2; count of bases not matched to a gene: 4. The CDR3 is 14 amino acids. The CDR3 region is CASSGSGAQETQYF. CDR3 in DNA: TGTGCCAGCAGTGGGAGCGGGGCACAAGAGACCCAGTACTTC.

This clone was picked up a small number of times. The V gene is TRBV29-1, the J gene TRBJ1-1, with D unclear. This CDR3 is 11 amino acids long. Germline V CDR1 and CDR2: SQVTM, ANQGSEA. V was shortened by 5 bases and J by 7 bases, with 11 bases between the two germline ends. CDR3 residues: CSVTGVNEAFF. CDR3 nucleotide sequence: TGCAGCGTTACGGGAGTCAATGAAGCTTTCTTT.

CDR3 in amino acids: CASSQVGLSPDTQYF. Written as DNA, the CDR3 is TGTGCCAGCAGCCAAGTGGGACTCTCCCCGGATACGCAGTATTTT. This chain joins TRBV4-2 and TRBJ2-3, with a possible D match to TRBD2 (6 bases). Germline V lookup: CDR1 LGHNA, CDR2 YNFKEQ. With 1 base removed from V and 6 bases from J, the gap between germline ends came to 14 bases. The CDR3 sequence is 15 residues long.

The rearrangement uses TRBV6-4 and TRBJ2-3; 13 bases fit TRBD2. The germline V gene has CDR1 MRHNA and CDR2 SNTAGT. There are 16 residues in the CDR3. Losses at the gene ends were 4 bases for V and 2 bases for J; bases not matched to a gene: 3. CDR3 in amino acids: CASSGTSGGPTDTQYF. CDR3 nucleotide sequence: TGTGCCAGCAGTGGGACTAGCGGGGGCCCCACAGATACGCAGTATTTT.